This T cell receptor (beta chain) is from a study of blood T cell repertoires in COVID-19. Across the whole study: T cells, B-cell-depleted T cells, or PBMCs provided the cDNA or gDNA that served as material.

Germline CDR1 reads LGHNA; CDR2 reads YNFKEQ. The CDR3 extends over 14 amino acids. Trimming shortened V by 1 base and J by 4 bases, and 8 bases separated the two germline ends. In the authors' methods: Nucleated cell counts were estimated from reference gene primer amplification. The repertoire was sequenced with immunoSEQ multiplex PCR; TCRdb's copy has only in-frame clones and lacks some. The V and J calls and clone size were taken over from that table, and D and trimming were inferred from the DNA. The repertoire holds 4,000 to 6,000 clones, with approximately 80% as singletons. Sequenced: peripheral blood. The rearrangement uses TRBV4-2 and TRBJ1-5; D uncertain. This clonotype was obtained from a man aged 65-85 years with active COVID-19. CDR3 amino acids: CASSQGSGNQPQHF. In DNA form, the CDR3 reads TGTGCCAGCAGCCAAGGGTCAGGTAATCAGCCCCAGCATTTT.